This T cell receptor beta chain was sequenced for a study of blood T cell repertoires in COVID-19. Across the study: T cells, B-cell-depleted T cells, or PBMCs provided the cDNA or gDNA that served as material.

Germline assignment: CDR1 GTSNPN and CDR2 SVGIG (reference sequence). CDR3 size: 15 residues. The V gene end was trimmed by 0 bases and the J gene end by 1 base; junction bases not matched to a gene: 5. In the authors' methods: Scientists estimated how many nucleated cells there were by amplifying reference gene primers. Method: immunoSEQ multiplex PCR; TCRdb's copy keeps in-frame clones and lacks some. V, J and clone size are taken as reported in that table, and D and trimming were inferred from the DNA itself. The sample has 18,000 or so clones; approximately 95% are singletons. The sequencing sample was made of peripheral blood. This TCR derives from a woman aged 50 to 65 with active COVID-19. V is TRBV30 and J is TRBJ1-1; TRBD1 aligns across 7 bases. The CDR3 spells CAWSVTRTGNTEAFF. The CDR3 DNA follows: TGTGCCTGGAGTGTAACCAGGACAGGGAACACTGAAGCTTTCTTT.